This TCR beta chain derives from a study of molecular identifiers for immune sequencing clone quantification. This CDR3 has 19 residues. Germline CDR1 and CDR2: MNHEY and SVGAGI. Turning to this clonotype: One junction end disagrees with the germline gene, perhaps due to a read error.

TCRdb analysed the PCR reads with MiXCR anew, one entry per CDR3 protein. The sample has hundreds of thousands of distinct CDR3 sequences; just under 20% are singletons. The TCR originated in a human donor in good health. Some libraries in this study had Jurkat cell RNA spiked in. V is TRBV6-5 and J is TRBJ2-6, with a possible D match to TRBD2 (7 bases). Material: naive CD8+ T cells from blood, with Jurkat cell RNA spiked in. Subset in this sample: FACS-sorted CD8+CD4-CCR7+CD45RA+ naive T cells. CDR3 amino acids: CASSTEGGSVVSEANVLTF. CDR3 sequence (DNA): TGTGCCAGCAGTACCGAGGGGGGGTCTGTTGTCTCTGAGGCCAACGTCCTGACTTTC.